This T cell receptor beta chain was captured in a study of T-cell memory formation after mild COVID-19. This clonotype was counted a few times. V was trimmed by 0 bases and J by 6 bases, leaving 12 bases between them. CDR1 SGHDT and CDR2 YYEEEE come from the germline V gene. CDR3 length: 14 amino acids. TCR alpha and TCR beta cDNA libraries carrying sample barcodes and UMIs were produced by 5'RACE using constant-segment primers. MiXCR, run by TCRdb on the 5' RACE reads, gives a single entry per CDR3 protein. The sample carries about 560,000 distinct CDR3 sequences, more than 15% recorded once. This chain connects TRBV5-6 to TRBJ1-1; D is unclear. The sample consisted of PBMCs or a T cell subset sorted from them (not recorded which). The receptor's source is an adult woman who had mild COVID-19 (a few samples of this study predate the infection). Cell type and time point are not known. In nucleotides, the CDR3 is TGTGCCAGCAGCTTGGTCCGGGGTGGTGCTGAAGCTTTCTTT. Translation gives CASSLVRGGAEAFF.